What follows describes a single T cell receptor (beta chain). With a much larger clone just one base away, this may be a read error. The sample is drawn from a study of blood T cells in healthy people across ages. Then a second PCR, running roughly 7 to 11 cycles, was carried out with a sample-barcoded 5' primer and a J-beta primer mix. Each CDR3 protein gets one entry after TCRdb re-called the 5' RACE reads with MiXCR. The repertoire holds 1.5 million to 2 million distinct CDR3 sequences, with under 30% as singletons. The length of the CDR3 is 16 residues. With 0 bases removed from V and 6 bases from J, the gap between germline ends came to 19 bases. Per germline, CDR1 SGHRS and CDR2 YFSETQ.

The clonotype originates from a woman younger than 45 in good health. Sample: blood. The V gene is TRBV5-1, the J gene TRBJ2-7; TRBD2 might be the D (5 bases). CDR3: CASSLGDGYWTSEQYF. The CDR3 nucleotides read TGCGCCAGCAGCTTGGGTGACGGTTACTGGACTTCCGAGCAGTACTTC.